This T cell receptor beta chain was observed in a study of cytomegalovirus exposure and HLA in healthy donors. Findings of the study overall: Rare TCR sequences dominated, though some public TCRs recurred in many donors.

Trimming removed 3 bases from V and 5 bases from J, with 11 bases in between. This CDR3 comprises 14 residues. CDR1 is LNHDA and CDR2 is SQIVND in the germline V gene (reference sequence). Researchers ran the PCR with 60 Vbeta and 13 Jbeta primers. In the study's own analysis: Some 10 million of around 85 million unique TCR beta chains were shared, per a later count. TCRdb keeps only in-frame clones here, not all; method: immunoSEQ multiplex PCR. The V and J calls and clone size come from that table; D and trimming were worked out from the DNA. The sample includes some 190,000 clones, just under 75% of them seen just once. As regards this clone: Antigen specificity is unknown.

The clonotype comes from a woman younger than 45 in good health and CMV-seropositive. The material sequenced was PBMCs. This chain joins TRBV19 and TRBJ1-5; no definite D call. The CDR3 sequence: CASSIFVSDQPQHF. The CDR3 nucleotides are TGTGCCAGTAGTATTTTCGTTTCGGATCAGCCCCAGCATTTT.